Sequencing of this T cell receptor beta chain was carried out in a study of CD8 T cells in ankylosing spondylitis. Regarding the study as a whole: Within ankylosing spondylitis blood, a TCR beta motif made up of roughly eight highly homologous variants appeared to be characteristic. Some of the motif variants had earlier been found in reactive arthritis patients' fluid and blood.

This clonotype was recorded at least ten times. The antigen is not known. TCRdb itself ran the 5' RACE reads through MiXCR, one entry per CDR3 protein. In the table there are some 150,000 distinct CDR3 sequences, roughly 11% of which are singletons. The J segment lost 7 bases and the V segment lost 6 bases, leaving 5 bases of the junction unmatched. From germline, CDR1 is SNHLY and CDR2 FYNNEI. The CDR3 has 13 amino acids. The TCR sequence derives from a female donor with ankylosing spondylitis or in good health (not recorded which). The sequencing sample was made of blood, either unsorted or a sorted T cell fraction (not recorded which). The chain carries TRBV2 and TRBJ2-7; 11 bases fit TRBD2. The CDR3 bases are TGTGCCAGCAGCTCGACTAGCGGGGAAGAGCAGTACTTC. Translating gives CASSSTSGEEQYF.